This entry lists 25 T cell receptor beta chains sequenced from one sample in a study of blood T cell repertoires in COVID-19. TCRdb keeps only in-frame clones here, not all; method: immunoSEQ multiplex PCR. Altogether approximately 270,000 clones are present, under 90% being singletons, with the ten largest covering around 1.8%. The sample consisted of PBMCs or T cells enriched from blood (not recorded which). The receptors here all came from a man in his forties who had recovered from COVID-19.

This clone was recorded a few times. The J gene is TRBJ1-1, the V gene TRBV11-2; no reliable D call. CDR3 length: 16 amino acids. The V end lost 7 bases, the J end lost 6 bases, and 24 bases lay between the germline ends. CDR1 SGHAT and CDR2 FQNNGV come from the germline V gene. The CDR3 region has the DNA TGTGCCAGCAACTACGGGATGTTTGTGTTTGGGCCTGAAGCTTTCTTT. This sequence encodes CASNYGMFVFGPEAFF.

The gene calls are TRBV4-3 and TRBJ2-3; 11 bases match TRBD1. With V trimmed by 4 bases and J by 6 bases, 15 bases remained unmatched. The CDR3 covers 18 residues. The germline gives CDR1 LGHNA, CDR2 YSLEER. This CDR3 reads CASSRATGTGGFFDTQYF. CDR3 nucleotides: TGCGCCAGCAGCCGAGCCACCGGGACAGGGGGTTTTTTCGATACGCAGTATTTT.

The V call is TRBV5-6, the J call TRBJ1-1; no clear D. V lost 4 bases to trimming and J lost 4 bases, with 11 bases between them. The germline gives CDR1 SGHDT, CDR2 YYEEEE. This CDR3 has 13 amino acids. The CDR3: CASSPEGSTEAFF. In DNA form, the CDR3 reads TGTGCCAGCAGCCCCGAGGGTAGCACTGAAGCTTTCTTT.

This sequence joins TRBV6-5 and TRBJ2-1; weak D call: TRBD2 (6 bases). V shed 6 bases and J shed 1 base, with 13 bases lying between them. The CDR3 is 15 amino acids. Germline V gene sequence: CDR1 MNHEY, CDR2 SVGAGI. CDR3 DNA sequence: TGTGCCAGCAGCCGCATAGCGGCTTCCTACAATGAGCAGTTCTTC. Translation gives CASSRIAASYNEQFF.

This clone came up once. The chain joins TRBV7-2 to TRBJ1-2, with 10 bases lining up with TRBD1. Germline CDR1 reads SGHTA; CDR2 reads FQGNSA. Losses at the gene ends were 5 bases for V and 7 bases for J; bases not matched to a gene: 7. CDR3 length: 14 residues. The CDR3 region is CASSPAGDRGGYTF. The CDR3 DNA reads as TGTGCCAGCAGCCCTGCGGGGGACAGGGGTGGCTACACCTTC.

The genes are TRBV7-2 and TRBJ1-2; no clear D gene. Germline CDR1 reads SGHTA; CDR2 reads FQGNSA. The CDR3 runs 14 residues. Trimming took 2 bases from V and 8 from J, leaving 15 bases between them. The CDR3 protein is CASSLKAQDRGYTF. CDR3 DNA sequence: TGTGCCAGCAGCTTAAAGGCGCAGGATAGAGGCTACACCTTC.

The chain joins TRBV12-3 or TRBV12-4 to TRBJ2-1; D not resolved. This CDR3 has 12 residues. V lost 6 bases and J 7 bases, leaving 10 bases between the germline ends. The CDR3 nucleotides read TGTGCCAGCAGCCCCTACTTGAATGAGCAGTTCTTC. Encoded protein: CASSPYLNEQFF.

The chain has TRBV15 and TRBJ1-2, with D maybe TRBD1 (5 bases). The CDR3 contains 12 residues. Trimming removed 5 bases at V and 2 bases at J, with 6 bases between. In germline, CDR1 is LNHNV, CDR2 YYDKDF (reference sequence). The CDR3 DNA is TGTGCCACCAGCTCAGGGAACTATGGCTACACCTTC. As protein: CATSSGNYGYTF.

The rearrangement joins TRBV6-1 to TRBJ1-2; D is undetermined. The CDR3 loop spans 12 amino acids. Germline V lookup: CDR1 MNHNS, CDR2 SASEGT. Trimming removed 2 bases from V and 7 bases from J, with 8 bases in between. The CDR3 coding sequence is TGTGCCAGCAGTGAAACCGCAGGTGGCTACACCTTC. This encodes CASSETAGGYTF.

The chain employs TRBV27 and TRBJ1-1, with D hard to call. Per the germline V gene, CDR1 is MNHEY and CDR2 is SMNVEV (reference sequence). This CDR3 is built from 13 residues. Trimming took 2 bases from V and 3 from J, leaving 7 bases between them. This CDR3 is CASSLGTDTEAFF. The CDR3 region has the DNA TGTGCCAGCAGTTTAGGCACCGACACTGAAGCTTTCTTT.

In its sample, this clone was seen a few times. This rearrangement joins TRBV2 to TRBJ2-1; 12 nucleotides agree with TRBD2. CDR1 and CDR2 from the germline V gene are SNHLY and FYNNEI. The CDR3 is made up of 15 amino acids. Germline trimming cut 6 bases from V and 6 bases from J; bases unmatched to any gene: 6. The CDR3 sequence: CASSEGLAGSNEQFF. CDR3 nucleotide sequence: TGTGCCAGCAGCGAGGGACTAGCGGGTTCCAATGAGCAGTTCTTC.

The chain has TRBV2 and TRBJ1-1; possibly TRBD1 for D (5 bases). V was trimmed by 1 base and J by 7 bases, leaving 10 bases between them. Germline lookup yields CDR1 SNHLY and CDR2 FYNNEI. The CDR3 loop spans 13 amino acids. The CDR3: CASSEGWRGEAFF. The CDR3, as DNA: TGTGCCAGCAGTGAAGGTTGGAGGGGTGAAGCTTTCTTT.

This clone was seen at least ten times. The rearrangement links TRBV30 to TRBJ1-4; D might be TRBD1 (5 bases). V was clipped by 2 bases and J by 0 bases, with 13 bases between them. The V gene's germline CDR1 is GTSNPN and CDR2 SVGIG (reference sequence). CDR3 length: 16 residues. The CDR3, as DNA: TGTGCCTGGAGTCCAGACAGCCATGCAACTAATGAAAAACTGTTTTTT. Protein sequence: CAWSPDSHATNEKLFF. The whole variable domain, remainder taken from reference TRBV30 and TRBJ1-4, is SQTIHQWPATLVQPVGSPLSLECTVEGTSNPNLYWYRQAAGRGLQLLFYSVGIGQISSEVPQNLSASRPQDRQFILSSKKLLLSDSGFYLCAWSPDSHATNEKLFFGSGTQLSVL.

The chain couples TRBV28 to TRBJ2-7; TRBD2 matches at 12 bases. The trim removed 6 bases at V and 2 bases at J, leaving 8 bases unmatched. The CDR3 loop spans 16 amino acids. Germline V gives CDR1 MDHEN, CDR2 SYDVKM. The CDR3: CASRIGTSGLTYEQYF. CDR3 DNA sequence: TGTGCCAGCAGAATCGGGACTAGCGGGCTTACCTACGAGCAGTACTTC.

The chain recombines TRBV3-1 (or the pseudogene TRBV3-2) with TRBJ1-1; D is perhaps TRBD1 (5 bases). V lost 7 bases to trimming and J lost 1 base, with 10 bases between them. CDR1 LGHDT and CDR2 YNNKEL come from the germline V gene (reference sequence). The CDR3 runs to 13 residues. The CDR3 DNA reads as TGTGCCAGCACCCTAGGGGAGAACACTGAAGCTTTCTTT. This gives the protein CASTLGENTEAFF.

CDR3 coding DNA: TGTGCCAGCAGCCTTAGGGGATACAATGAGCAGTTCTTC. This encodes CASSLRGYNEQFF. This sequence joins TRBV6-5 and TRBJ2-1; weak D call: TRBD1 (5 bases). CDR1 MNHEY and CDR2 SVGAGI come from the germline V gene. Trimming removed 6 bases at V and 4 bases at J, with 10 bases between. The length of the CDR3 is 13 residues.

This rearrangement joins TRBV7-5 to TRBJ2-1; the D call TRBD1 from the table was never checked on the DNA. TRBV7-5 counts as a pseudogene. This CDR3 is built from 16 residues. The CDR3 reads CVRSRNRDRGLNEQFF. CDR3 in DNA: TGTGTCAGAAGCCGCAACCGGGACAGGGGGCTGAATGAGCAGTTCTTC.

V gene TRBV5-1 combines with J gene TRBJ2-2, with TRBD2 identical over 11 bases. This CDR3 comprises 16 residues. Germline CDR1 SGHRS, CDR2 YFSETQ. The V and J ends lost 7 bases and 5 bases, in that order; junction bases with no gene match: 10. The DNA for the CDR3 is TGCGCCAGCTGCGAACTAGCGGGAGTCGGTACCGGGGAGCTGTTTTTT. Translated: CASCELAGVGTGELFF.

The V call is TRBV6-1, the J call TRBJ1-5; D is unresolved. From germline, CDR1 is MNHNS and CDR2 SASEGT. The CDR3 consists of 15 residues. Trimming took 2 bases from V and 0 from J, leaving 8 bases between them. The CDR3 region is CASSEFSVSNQPQHF. DNA of the CDR3: TGTGCCAGCAGTGAATTTAGCGTTAGCAATCAGCCCCAGCATTTT.

This clone has just one count. This sequence joins TRBV18 and TRBJ2-2, with D possibly TRBD1 on 6 matching bases. The CDR3 totals 16 residues. Trimming left V 3 bases short and J 5 bases short, with 16 bases between. The germline CDR1 and CDR2 sequences are KGHSH and LQKENI. The CDR3 sequence: CASSPSRQVATGELFF. CDR3 DNA: TGTGCCAGCTCACCCTCTAGACAGGTCGCTACCGGGGAGCTGTTTTTT.

The CDR3, as DNA: TGTGCCAGCAGTATCGGGACAGGGGTCCAAGAGACCCAGTACTTC. Amino acids: CASSIGTGVQETQYF. The chain uses TRBV27 and TRBJ2-5; 10 bases are shared with TRBD1. Losses at the gene ends were 5 bases for V and 1 base for J; bases not matched to a gene: 4. Per the germline V gene, CDR1 is MNHEY and CDR2 is SMNVEV (reference sequence). The length of the CDR3 is 15 residues.

As for this clone: In the same sample, other DNA sequences code for this CDR3. The rearrangement links TRBV12-3 or TRBV12-4 to TRBJ1-5; unclear D gene. The CDR3 runs to 11 residues. V was trimmed by 4 bases and J by 5 bases, leaving 3 bases between them. DNA for the CDR3: TGTGCCAGCAGTTCCGATCAGCCCCAGCATTTT. Translating gives CASSSDQPQHF.

The V gene is TRBV2, the J gene TRBJ1-5; 10 nucleotides align to TRBD1. Germline values: CDR1 SNHLY, CDR2 FYNNEI. V shed 9 bases, J shed 5 bases, and the junction held 7 bases outside the gene matches. The CDR3 is 14 amino acids. The CDR3 DNA sequence: TGTGCCAGAGGGGGGACAGGGGTCGATCAGCCCCAGCATTTT. It codes for CARGGTGVDQPQHF.

DNA for the CDR3: TGTGCCTGGAGTGCCCTAGGACAGGGTAATGAAAAACTGTTTTTT. Protein product: CAWSALGQGNEKLFF. This rearrangement joins TRBV30 to TRBJ1-4, with TRBD1 identical over 8 bases. The length of the CDR3 is 15 residues. Germline V lookup: CDR1 GTSNPN, CDR2 SVGIG (reference sequence). Trimming took 1 base from V and 4 from J; bases not matched to a gene: 5.

This clone has a count of ten or more. The V and J genes are TRBV2 and TRBJ1-6, with D possibly matching TRBD1 (5 bases). There are 14 residues in the CDR3. CDR1 and CDR2 (germline): SNHLY, FYNNEI. Trimming took off 1 base at V and 9 bases at J, with 10 bases between the two ends. This CDR3 is CASSEVGASSPLHF. The CDR3 DNA reads TGTGCCAGCAGTGAAGTAGGGGCAAGTTCACCCCTCCACTTT.